A selection of T cell receptor beta chains follows, all from one sample in a study of beta chain features in type 1 diabetes. Assay used: immunoSEQ multiplex PCR; TCRdb lists only in-frame clones, some missing. The sample holds 350,000 or so clones; 20% are singletons and the top ten take about 0.044%. The sequencing input was naive CD4+ T cells from blood. Receptor source: a woman aged 18-30 years in good health. Each CDR3 is given with its conserved first and last residue. A D gene is named only where the DNA matches it firmly. Rows give clone size only sometimes, using once, few, many, or a class for an expanded clone.

DNA,CDR3,V,D,size,J,length
TGCGCCAGCAGCCGGGGACAGGTGTTAGAAGCTTTCTTT,CASSRGQVLEAFF,TRBV5-1,TRBD1,.,TRBJ1-1,13
TGCGCCAGCAGCCAACGAGGTTCCTACGAGCAGTACTTC,CASSQRGSYEQYF,TRBV4-1,.,.,TRBJ2-7,13
TGTGCCAGCAGCGCATCCTCGACAGGGATGGAGACCCAGTACTTC,CASSASSTGMETQYF,TRBV9,TRBD1,few,TRBJ2-5,15
TGCGCCAGCAGCCCGCGTCGGACAGGAAGGACGGATCAGCCCCAGCATTTT,CASSPRRTGRTDQPQHF,TRBV4-1,TRBD1,few,TRBJ1-5,17
TGTGCCAGCAGGGAGGGGACTGCCGATTCACCCCTCCACTTT,CASREGTADSPLHF,TRBV7-9,.,.,TRBJ1-6,14
TGTGCCAGTAGTTCGATTGACGGACTCTCCTACGAGCAGTACTTC,CASSSIDGLSYEQYF,TRBV19,.,.,TRBJ2-7,15
TGTGCCAGCAGTGAAAGCCTAGCGGGCGACAATGAGCAGTTCTTC,CASSESLAGDNEQFF,TRBV2,TRBD2,.,TRBJ2-1,15
TGCGCCAGCAGCGGGCCTGAGAGGAGGGATGGCTACACCTTC,CASSGPERRDGYTF,TRBV5-1,.,.,TRBJ1-2,14
TGCGCCAGCAGCCAAGATCGGGCTAGCGAATCCTACGAGCAGTACTTC,CASSQDRASESYEQYF,TRBV4-1,.,.,TRBJ2-7,16
TGTGCCAGCAGCCAAGCCGCCAGCTATGGCTACACCTTC,CASSQAASYGYTF,TRBV14,.,.,TRBJ1-2,13
TGTGCCAGCAGCCTCTATAGCTCCTACAATGAGCAGTTCTTC,CASSLYSSYNEQFF,TRBV7-9,.,.,TRBJ2-1,14
TGTGCCAGCAGCTTAATTGCGGGTCTAGTGTACAATGAGCAGTTCTTC,CASSLIAGLVYNEQFF,TRBV7-9,.,.,TRBJ2-1,16
TGCGCCAGCAGCTTCGGGTCTGGGGCCAACGTCCTGACTTTC,CASSFGSGANVLTF,TRBV5-1,.,.,TRBJ2-6,14
TGTGCCAGCAGCTTAGGCTTACTAGGGCCCGGAGATGAGCAGTTCTTC,CASSLGLLGPGDEQFF,TRBV7-2,.,few,TRBJ2-1,16
TGTGCCAGCAGTCGTCAGGAGGGTCGCTACGAGCAGTACTTC,CASSRQEGRYEQYF,TRBV6-5,.,.,TRBJ2-7,14
TGTGCCAGCACTCTAGATGGGAGCTCCTACGAGCAGTACTTC,CASTLDGSSYEQYF,TRBV7-9,.,.,TRBJ2-7,14
TGTGCCAGCAGTTACTCGTTTCAGGGGGCTCATGAGCAGTTCTTC,CASSYSFQGAHEQFF,TRBV6-5,TRBD1,.,TRBJ2-1,15
TGTGCCAGCAGAGGAGAGGGAGGATCTGGAAACACCATATATTTT,CASRGEGGSGNTIYF,TRBV6-1,.,few,TRBJ1-3,15
TGCGCCAGCAGCCAACCCAGGGACTCTGGAAACACCATATATTTT,CASSQPRDSGNTIYF,TRBV4-1,.,.,TRBJ1-3,15
TGTGCCAGCAGCCAACGAACTAGCGGTACAGATACGCAGTATTTT,CASSQRTSGTDTQYF,TRBV14,TRBD2,.,TRBJ2-3,15
TGTGCCAGCAGTTACGTCAGGATCTCCTATAATTCACCCCTCCACTTT,CASSYVRISYNSPLHF,TRBV6-5,.,.,TRBJ1-6,16
TGCGCCAGCAGCCATGTTGGGCTATCCTACGAGCAGTACTTC,CASSHVGLSYEQYF,TRBV4-1,.,few,TRBJ2-7,14
TGTGCCAGCAGCAGAGGGGACAGACCCTCTAATGAAAAACTGTTTTTT,CASSRGDRPSNEKLFF,TRBV7-9,TRBD1,.,TRBJ1-4,16
TGTGCCAGCAGCCAAGTAGGGGCTGGAAACACCATATATTTT,CASSQVGAGNTIYF,TRBV14,.,few,TRBJ1-3,14
TGTGCCAGCAGCTTGGGGATCAGGGCCCATCAGCCCCAGCATTTT,CASSLGIRAHQPQHF,TRBV5-5,.,.,TRBJ1-5,15
TGTGCCGCCCGAGGAGGGGGCGGGGAGACCCAGTACTTC,CAARGGGGETQYF,TRBV10-3,.,few,TRBJ2-5,13
TGCGCCAGCGCCCCACCGGGACTAGCGGGAGGGCAGTGGTTCTTC,CASAPPGLAGGQWFF,TRBV5-1,TRBD2,.,TRBJ2-1,15
TGTGCCAGCTCACCTACGCTAGCGGCCACAGAGACCCAGTACTTC,CASSPTLAATETQYF,TRBV18,TRBD2,few,TRBJ2-5,15